Shown below are 30 T cell receptor beta chains from a single sample sequenced in a study of cytotoxic CD8 clonotypes in ibrutinib-treated CLL. Some clones are missing from TCRdb's copy, which holds only in-frame ones; the method was immunoSEQ multiplex PCR. The table records roughly 330,000 clones, 67% of them present only once. Sequencing was performed on PBMCs, taken after 36 months of ibrutinib treatment. These receptors were obtained from a human donor with chronic lymphocytic leukemia.

This chain joins TRBV9 and TRBJ1-1; D gene uncertain. Germline V gives CDR1 SGDLS, CDR2 YYNGEE. The CDR3 length is 16 residues. Trimming cost V 0 bases and J 6 bases, with 18 bases left between them. The CDR3 sequence is CASSVETNLLVAEAFF. CDR3 coding DNA: TGTGCCAGCAGCGTAGAGACGAACCTTCTGGTCGCTGAAGCTTTCTTT.

The chain couples TRBV25-1 to TRBJ1-6, with D perhaps TRBD1 (6 bases). The germline V gene encodes CDR1 MGHDK and CDR2 SYGVNS. V lost 6 bases and J 10 bases, leaving 16 bases between the germline ends. This CDR3 spans 14 amino acids. CDR3 amino acids: CASRMTGYGSPLHF. In nucleotides, the CDR3 is TGTGCCAGCAGGATGACAGGTTACGGATCACCCCTCCACTTT.

The chain recombines TRBV21-1 with TRBJ1-6; the DNA was not used to check the table's D call, TRBD1. TRBV21-1 is listed as a pseudogene. This CDR3 contains 15 residues. This CDR3 reads CASSKDGQGSSPLHF. Written as DNA, the CDR3 is TGTGCCAGCAGCAAAGACGGGCAGGGAAGTTCACCCCTCCACTTT.

In this sample, this clone turned up a few times. The gene calls are TRBV5-1 and TRBJ2-7, with D perhaps matching TRBD2 (5 bases). Germline-derived CDR1 and CDR2 are SGHRS and YFSETQ. There are 13 residues in the CDR3. The V and J ends lost 0 bases and 7 bases respectively, with 11 bases between them. The CDR3 spells CASSLGRAGEQYF. DNA for the CDR3: TGCGCCAGCAGCTTGGGCCGGGCGGGTGAGCAGTACTTC.

As concerns this clone: Other DNA sequences in the sample encode the same CDR3. The rearrangement uses TRBV5-1 and TRBJ2-7, with TRBD1 as a possible D gene (6 bases). V dropped 0 bases and J dropped 1 base, with 8 bases sitting between them. The CDR3 runs 14 residues. The V gene's germline CDR1 is SGHRS and CDR2 YFSETQ. The CDR3 spells CASSLAGVSYEQYF. Written as DNA, the CDR3 is TGCGCCAGCAGCTTGGCAGGGGTGTCCTACGAGCAGTACTTC.

This chain joins TRBV19 and TRBJ2-7; TRBD1 matches at 8 bases. V lost 3 bases to trimming and J lost 5 bases; unmatched junction nucleotides: 12. The CDR3 has 16 residues. Looked up from germline, CDR1 is LNHDA and CDR2 is SQIVND (reference sequence). CDR3 in amino acids: CASSIQGAHLFDEQYF. CDR3 in DNA: TGTGCCAGTAGTATCCAGGGGGCTCATTTGTTCGACGAGCAGTACTTC.

DNA for the CDR3: TGTGCCAGCAGTGACGTGGGACTAGGGAAAGATACGCAGTATTTT. Translation: CASSDVGLGKDTQYF. The gene calls are TRBV6-4 and TRBJ2-3, with 8 positions matching TRBD2. V gave up 2 bases and J gave up 5 bases; unmatched junction bases: 6. The CDR3 loop spans 15 amino acids. CDR1 and CDR2 (germline): MRHNA, SNTAGT.

This clone was counted a few times. V usage is TRBV28 and J usage is TRBJ2-7; 8 nucleotides match TRBD1. V trimming: 5 bases; J trimming: 3 bases; junction bases outside the gene matches: 9. CDR3 length equals 15 residues. Germline CDR1 MDHEN, CDR2 SYDVKM. CDR3 in amino acids: CASSEGTGRYYEQYF. The CDR3, as DNA: TGTGCCAGCAGTGAAGGGACAGGAAGATACTACGAGCAGTACTTC.

A single count supports this clone. The CDR3 sequence: CASSYSGGSNYGYTF. The CDR3 DNA follows: TGTGCCAGCAGTTACTCAGGGGGCAGTAACTATGGCTACACCTTC. The rearrangement uses TRBV6-5 and TRBJ1-2; 7 nucleotides agree with TRBD1. CDR1 is MNHEY and CDR2 is SVGAGI in the germline V gene. This CDR3 region has 15 residues. V shed 0 bases, J shed 1 base, and the junction held 2 bases outside the gene matches.

Comments on this clone: An end of the junction does not agree with germline; a read error may underlie this. The V gene is TRBV2, the J gene TRBJ2-7, with 8 nucleotides matching TRBD1. The CDR3 extends over 15 amino acids. Germline assignment: CDR1 SNHLY and CDR2 FYNNEI. The CDR3 DNA follows: TGTGCCAGCAGTGAAGAGGGCCAGGGGGCGAGCGATCCCAGCTTC. Amino acid sequence: CASSEEGQGASDPSF. Variable domain in full (rest from reference TRBV2 and TRBJ2-7): EPEVTQTPSHQVTQMGQEVILRCVPISNHLYFYWYRQILGQKVEFLVSFYNNEISEKSEIFDDQFSVERPDGSNFTLKIRSTKLEDSAMYFCASSEEGQGASDPSFGPGTRLTVT.

The gene calls are TRBV6-5 and TRBJ1-6; D uncertain. The V end was cut by 5 bases, the J end by 10 bases, with 12 bases between. Germline V gives CDR1 MNHEY, CDR2 SVGAGI. The length of the CDR3 is 13 residues. This CDR3 reads CASSELGGSPLHF. The CDR3 nucleotides are TGTGCCAGCAGTGAGCTTGGAGGCTCACCCCTCCACTTT.

V usage is TRBV7-2 and J usage is TRBJ1-2; 10 bases line up with TRBD1. Germline V gene data show CDR1 as SGHTA and CDR2 as FQGNSA. The CDR3 loop spans 14 amino acids. V lost 2 bases to trimming and J lost 7 bases; unmatched junction nucleotides: 4. DNA for the CDR3: TGTGCCAGCAGCTTACGACAGGGGGCGGTTGGCTACACCTTC. Amino acid sequence: CASSLRQGAVGYTF.

The rearrangement uses TRBV5-1 and TRBJ2-7; D is ambiguous. V shed 4 bases and J shed 5 bases, with 16 bases lying between them. This CDR3 is 14 amino acids long. Germline V gives CDR1 SGHRS, CDR2 YFSETQ. In DNA, the CDR3 is TGCGCCAGCAGCCCTAGGTTGGGTGGCCACGAGCAGTACTTC. Protein sequence: CASSPRLGGHEQYF.

A few counts support this clone. The chain uses TRBV6-5 and TRBJ2-3, with 9 bases matching TRBD1. Trimming removed 5 bases from V and 10 bases from J; junction bases left unmatched: 7. The germline gives CDR1 MNHEY, CDR2 SVGAGI. The CDR3 contains 13 residues. The CDR3 DNA follows: TGTGCCAGCAGTCCGACAGGGGGAAGGGCGCAGTATTTT. It encodes CASSPTGGRAQYF.

This clone was picked up a small number of times. This chain joins TRBV9 and TRBJ1-6, with D perhaps matching TRBD1 (5 bases). CDR1 is SGDLS and CDR2 is YYNGEE in the germline V gene. CDR3 length: 13 residues. V lost 0 bases to trimming and J lost 8 bases, with 6 bases between them. In DNA form, the CDR3 reads TGTGCCAGCAGCGTAGGACAGCATTCACCCCTCCACTTT. Protein product: CASSVGQHSPLHF.

In its sample, this clone was seen a few times. The J gene is TRBJ1-1, the V gene TRBV6-1; D call uncertain. The CDR3 is made up of 14 amino acids. Deletions cut 6 bases from V and 1 base from J, with 12 bases between. Looked up from germline, CDR1 is MNHNS and CDR2 is SASEGT. The CDR3 region has the DNA TGTGCCAGCAGGCCCGGACGTCCGAACACTGAAGCTTTCTTT. Protein sequence: CASRPGRPNTEAFF.

This chain uses TRBV18 with TRBJ2-2; TRBD2 is a possible D gene (6 bases). Trimming removed 2 bases from V and 1 base from J, with 11 bases in between. Germline V gives CDR1 KGHSH, CDR2 LQKENI. The CDR3 runs to 16 residues. The CDR3 sequence is CASSPAGGKNTGELFF. CDR3 DNA: TGTGCCAGCTCACCAGCTGGAGGGAAGAACACCGGGGAGCTGTTTTTT.

The CDR3 DNA sequence: TGTGCCAGCAGCTTAAAGCCCAACCTCTTGAACACCGGGGAGCTGTTTTTT. Translation gives CASSLKPNLLNTGELFF. The chain is built from TRBV7-3 and TRBJ2-2; D unresolved. The V and J ends lost 1 base and 1 base respectively, with 13 bases between them. CDR3 length equals 17 residues. CDR1 and CDR2 (germline): SGHTA, FQGTGA.

J is TRBJ2-7 and V is TRBV5-4; possibly TRBD2 for D (6 bases). Trimming took 2 bases from V and 4 from J, leaving 10 bases between them. Germline V CDR1 and CDR2: SGHNT, YYREEE (reference sequence). The CDR3 spans 13 residues. CDR3 region: CASSLPGRYEQYF. The CDR3 nucleotides read TGTGCCAGCAGCTTACCAGGGAGGTACGAGCAGTACTTC.

The chain is built from TRBV25-1 and TRBJ2-2; no clear D. Trimming left V 2 bases short and J 6 bases short, with 16 bases between. Germline CDR1 MGHDK, CDR2 SYGVNS. This CDR3 contains 16 residues. CDR3 bases: TGTGCCAGCAGTGAACCCCCGGGTTCCGGGCCCGGGGAGCTGTTTTTT. This gives the protein CASSEPPGSGPGELFF.

J is TRBJ2-3 and V is TRBV9; possibly TRBD2 for D (5 bases). Trimming cost V 2 bases and J 0 bases, with 10 bases left between them. The CDR3 length is 15 residues. Germline V gene lookup returns CDR1 SGDLS and CDR2 YYNGEE. CDR3 loop: CASSVLGGSTDTQYF. The CDR3, as DNA: TGTGCCAGCAGCGTGCTTGGAGGTAGCACAGATACGCAGTATTTT.

The gene calls are TRBV19 and TRBJ2-1, with 9 bases that match TRBD1. Germline trimming cut 6 bases from V and 5 bases from J; bases unmatched to any gene: 8. Germline V gene lookup returns CDR1 LNHDA and CDR2 SQIVND (reference sequence). The CDR3 loop spans 15 amino acids. The CDR3 nucleotides read TGTGCCAGTAGCAACAGGGGGCGAGGGCACAATGAGCAGTTCTTC. Translating it yields CASSNRGRGHNEQFF.

The chain is built from TRBV4-1 and TRBJ2-2; D remains ambiguous. CDR1 MGHRA and CDR2 YSYEKL come from the germline V gene. The CDR3 runs to 14 residues. V lost 0 bases and J 5 bases, leaving 7 bases between the germline ends. CDR3 region: CASSQEPSTGELFF. CDR3 DNA sequence: TGCGCCAGCAGCCAAGAACCATCTACCGGGGAGCTGTTTTTT.

This clone turned up a few times. This chain links TRBV13 with TRBJ2-7, with 8 positions matching TRBD1. The ends lost 5 bases at V and 7 bases at J; junction bases unmatched: 4. Germline values: CDR1 PRHDT, CDR2 FYEKMQ (reference sequence). The CDR3 is 12 residues long. This CDR3 is CASSQTGVEQYF. The CDR3 coding sequence is TGTGCCAGCAGCCAGACAGGGGTGGAGCAGTACTTC.

This clone has more than one count but fewer than ten. V is TRBV4-1 and J is TRBJ2-3, with 7 bases identical to TRBD2. The germline gives CDR1 MGHRA, CDR2 YSYEKL. Losses at the gene ends were 4 bases for V and 2 bases for J; bases not matched to a gene: 3. The CDR3 runs to 14 residues. CDR3: CASSREGFTDTQYF. The CDR3 DNA reads TGCGCCAGCAGCCGGGAGGGGTTCACAGATACGCAGTATTTT.

J is TRBJ2-7 and V is TRBV9; 7 bases line up with TRBD2. J lost 3 bases, V lost 0 bases, and 6 bases had no gene match. From germline, CDR1 is SGDLS and CDR2 YYNGEE. The CDR3 covers 15 residues. The chain's CDR3 is CASSVGGGVLYEQYF. The CDR3 bases are TGTGCCAGCAGCGTAGGGGGAGGGGTACTCTACGAGCAGTACTTC.

The CDR3 coding sequence is TGTGCCAGCAGTGCCTACCACAGGAGCCTAAACCCTGGCTACACCTTC. Protein sequence: CASSAYHRSLNPGYTF. This sequence joins TRBV28 and TRBJ1-2, with D tentatively TRBD1 (5 bases). Germline-derived CDR1 and CDR2 are MDHEN and SYDVKM. CDR3 length: 16 amino acids. V lost 5 bases, J lost 7 bases, and 23 bases lay in between.

This clone was seen a handful of times. The genes are TRBV2 and TRBJ2-2; D remains ambiguous. V lost 4 bases, J lost 7 bases, and 10 bases lay in between. Germline-derived CDR1 and CDR2 are SNHLY and FYNNEI. The CDR3 has 13 residues. The CDR3 here is CASSADTVGELFF. The CDR3 DNA sequence: TGTGCCAGCAGTGCCGACACCGTCGGGGAGCTGTTTTTT. Full variable domain (rest looked up from reference TRBV2 and TRBJ2-2): EPEVTQTPSHQVTQMGQEVILRCVPISNHLYFYWYRQILGQKVEFLVSFYNNEISEKSEIFDDQFSVERPDGSNFTLKIRSTKLEDSAMYFCASSADTVGELFFGEGSRLTVL.

The V call is TRBV29-1, the J call TRBJ2-7; 8 bases map to TRBD1. Trimming at V came to 7 bases and at J to 0 bases, leaving 5 bases not matched to a gene. CDR1 and CDR2 from the germline V gene are SQVTM and ANQGSEA. The CDR3 consists of 13 residues. The CDR3 loop is CSAQTGDSYEQYF. The CDR3 DNA reads TGCAGCGCGCAGACAGGGGACTCCTACGAGCAGTACTTC.

This clone turned up a few times. This chain joins TRBV7-8 and TRBJ2-7; 9 bases match TRBD1. Trimming removed 5 bases from V and 2 bases from J; junction bases left unmatched: 4. The CDR3 loop spans 14 amino acids. CDR1 is SGHVS, CDR2 FQNEAQ, per germline. CDR3 bases: TGTGCCAGCAGCCCCCGGGACAGGGCCTACGAGCAGTACTTC. Translation gives CASSPRDRAYEQYF.